This TCR beta chain was recovered during a study of PD-1 blockade in classical Hodgkin lymphoma. About this clone: Its antigen remains unknown.

The CDR3 loop spans 15 amino acids. In germline, CDR1 is MGHRA, CDR2 YSYEKL. V lost 1 base, J lost 0 bases, and 9 bases lay in between. General observations from the study: Compared with baseline, CD4+ but not CD8+ TCR diversity had risen significantly by C4D1. Newly diagnosed patients had diversity similar to the baseline diversity of complete responders.

All patients experienced relapse after autologous stem cell transplantation, and brentuximab vedotin exposure was variable. Sequenced by immunoSEQ multiplex PCR; TCRdb stores in-frame clones only, minus some. The sample comprises roughly 30,000 clones, roughly 85% of which are singletons, and 20% to 25% rests with the top ten. The sequencing used peripheral blood mononuclear cells (PBMCs), collected before the second cycle of nivolumab. The V call is TRBV4-1, the J call TRBJ1-1; no definite D call. The clonotype comes from a human donor with classical Hodgkin lymphoma. CDR3 DNA: TGCGCCAGCAGCCAAGTAGTAGCGGTGAACACTGAAGCTTTCTTT. Translated, it gives CASSQVVAVNTEAFF.